The 32 T cell receptor beta chains below all came from one sample that was sequenced in a study of identical twins. Each CDR3 protein is one row after TCRdb ran MiXCR on the 5' RACE reads. The sample carries 750,000 to 950,000 distinct CDR3 sequences, approximately 13% recorded once. These data were likewise used in another study, on yellow fever vaccine responses in identical twins.

Specimen: PBMCs. The receptors derive from a woman between 18 and 30 years old in good health.

This clonotype was counted at least ten times. An end of the junction differs from the germline gene, which may be a read error. V usage is TRBV12-3 or TRBV12-4 and J usage is TRBJ2-3, with TRBD2 as a possible D gene (5 bases). This CDR3 is built from 14 residues. The CDR3 DNA reads TGTGCCAGCAGCTTAGCGACTAGCACAGATACGCAGTATTTT. Its translation is CASSLATSTDTQYF.

The V gene is TRBV6-5, the J gene TRBJ2-2, with D maybe TRBD1 (5 bases). The V and J ends lost 2 bases and 3 bases respectively, with 10 bases between them. The CDR3 is 15 amino acids. Germline CDR1 and CDR2: MNHEY and SVGAGI. The CDR3 spells CASSYEQGYTGELFF. Here the CDR3 DNA reads TGTGCCAGCAGTTACGAGCAGGGTTACACCGGGGAGCTGTTTTTT.

This clonotype was found a few times. CDR3 DNA sequence: TGTGCCAGCAGTTCTACGATCGAACAAGAGACCCAGTACTTC. Protein: CASSSTIEQETQYF. V usage is TRBV28 and J usage is TRBJ2-5; no firm D call. Germline V CDR1 and CDR2: MDHEN, SYDVKM. CDR3 size: 14 residues. V shed 4 bases and J shed 2 bases, with 11 bases lying between them.

There are many counts of this clonotype. The chain couples TRBV12-3 or TRBV12-4 to TRBJ2-5; D possibly uses TRBD1 or TRBD2 (5 bases each). The ends were cut back, 5 bases at V and 4 bases at J, with 11 bases in the middle. CDR3 length equals 13 residues. The CDR3 DNA reads as TGTGCCAGCAGTCTGGGGGAGCGAGAGACCCAGTACTTC. Its translation: CASSLGERETQYF.

The table lists this clonotype with a few counts. The chain links TRBV18 to TRBJ1-2, with no clear D. Germline values: CDR1 KGHSH, CDR2 LQKENI. The V end was cut by 3 bases, the J end by 6 bases, with 11 bases between. The CDR3 extends over 13 amino acids. The CDR3, as DNA: TGTGCCAGCTCACCGGACCAATTGGATGGCTACACCTTC. Amino acids: CASSPDQLDGYTF.

V is TRBV12-3 or TRBV12-4 and J is TRBJ2-5; D remains ambiguous. This CDR3 is built from 15 residues. V lost 5 bases and J lost 1, with 14 bases in between. The CDR3 loop reads CASSPLEPFQETQYF. DNA for the CDR3: TGTGCCAGCAGTCCTCTAGAGCCCTTCCAAGAGACCCAGTACTTC.

In its sample, this clonotype was seen many times. The chain employs TRBV28 and TRBJ2-4, with 10 bases identical to TRBD1. This CDR3 contains 16 residues. The V gene's germline CDR1 is MDHEN and CDR2 SYDVKM. V was pared by 5 bases and J by 0 bases, with 4 bases of the junction left unmatched. The DNA of the CDR3 is TGTGCCAGCAGTCCCGGGACAGGGGTAGCCAAAAACATTCAGTACTTC. Translated, it gives CASSPGTGVAKNIQYF.

This clonotype appeared a few times. The chain couples TRBV11-2 to TRBJ2-2, with D unresolved. Trimming stripped 6 bases from V and 5 bases from J, with 10 bases between. The CDR3 length is 13 residues. In germline, CDR1 is SGHAT, CDR2 FQNNGV. The CDR3: CASSPLWTGELFF. The CDR3 DNA follows: TGTGCCAGCAGTCCCCTCTGGACCGGGGAGCTGTTTTTT.

V and J are TRBV20-1 and TRBJ2-1; the match to TRBD2 covers 10 bases. V lost 2 bases to trimming and J lost 0 bases; unmatched junction nucleotides: 10. This CDR3 is built from 18 residues. Germline V gives CDR1 DFQATT, CDR2 SNEGSKA (reference sequence). The CDR3 reads CSARHRGTSAYSYNEQFF. CDR3 DNA: TGCAGTGCTAGACACCGGGGGACTAGCGCCTACTCCTACAATGAGCAGTTCTTC.

This chain uses TRBV7-2 with TRBJ2-3; D may match TRBD1 or TRBD2 (7 bases each). The length of the CDR3 is 17 residues. Trimming took 1 base from V and 5 from J, leaving 19 bases between them. CDR1 SGHTA and CDR2 FQGNSA come from the germline V gene. As DNA, the CDR3 is TGTGCCAGCAGCTTAGGCCCGGCTTTCAGGGGGGGAGATACGCAGTATTTT. Residues: CASSLGPAFRGGDTQYF.

This clonotype was seen only a few times. The chain couples TRBV20-1 to TRBJ2-3; tentatively, D is TRBD1 (5 bases). The CDR3 spans 14 residues. Germline CDR1 is DFQATT and CDR2 is SNEGSKA (reference sequence). Trimming removed 6 bases from V and 3 bases from J, with 16 bases in between. In nucleotides, the CDR3 is TGCAGTGCCCTCATGACAGTAGGGACAGATACGCAGTATTTT. Translating gives CSALMTVGTDTQYF.

This clonotype was counted at least ten times. The chain employs TRBV25-1 and TRBJ1-2, with 8 bases identical to TRBD1. There are 16 residues in the CDR3. Losses at the gene ends were 3 bases for V and 8 bases for J; bases not matched to a gene: 14. Germline V gives CDR1 MGHDK, CDR2 SYGVNS. This CDR3 is CASSDPKDRAEGGYTF. The CDR3 DNA reads TGTGCCAGCAGTGACCCCAAGGACAGGGCCGAAGGGGGCTACACCTTC.

This clonotype has ten or more counts. J is TRBJ1-6 and V is TRBV28, with 9 bases identical to TRBD1. Germline V gene lookup returns CDR1 MDHEN and CDR2 SYDVKM. V shed 5 bases, J shed 9 bases, and the junction held 5 bases outside the gene matches. This CDR3 has 14 residues. CDR3 amino acids: CASSPGQGSSPLHF. Here the CDR3 DNA reads TGTGCCAGCAGTCCGGGACAGGGAAGTTCACCCCTCCACTTT.

This chain joins TRBV20-1 and TRBJ2-1; TRBD2 is a possible D gene (6 bases). Trimming removed 3 bases at V and 4 bases at J, with 10 bases between. Germline V gene sequence: CDR1 DFQATT, CDR2 SNEGSKA (reference sequence). This CDR3 contains 13 residues. CDR3 bases: TGCAGTGCTAGCAATGGACTATACAATGAGCAGTTCTTC. This codes for CSASNGLYNEQFF.

V and J are TRBV3-1 and TRBJ2-1; 8 positions match TRBD2. CDR3 length: 13 amino acids. The germline gives CDR1 LGHDT, CDR2 YNNKEL (reference sequence). Losses at the gene ends were 3 bases for V and 12 bases for J; bases not matched to a gene: 7. CDR3 DNA sequence: TGTGCCAGCAGCCACGGCGGGGGGCCTCGGCAGTTCTTC. As protein: CASSHGGGPRQFF.

The chain carries TRBV4-1 and TRBJ2-1; 12 nucleotides align to TRBD2. V was clipped by 2 bases and J by 9 bases; unmatched bases: 8. CDR1 and CDR2 from the germline V gene are MGHRA and YSYEKL. This CDR3 spans 16 amino acids. CDR3 DNA sequence: TGCGCCAGCAGCCAACCCCCTAGCGGGAGGGCCCCTGAGCAGTTCTTC. It yields the protein CASSQPPSGRAPEQFF.

The chain links TRBV5-1 to TRBJ2-5; the D gene is possibly TRBD1 (6 bases). The germline gives CDR1 SGHRS, CDR2 YFSETQ. V was shortened by 7 bases and J by 5 bases, with 15 bases between the two germline ends. The CDR3 has 13 residues. CDR3 loop: CASQLQGTETQYF. In DNA, the CDR3 is TGCGCCAGCCAGCTTCAGGGGACGGAGACCCAGTACTTC.

This clonotype was seen more than once but under ten times. V gene TRBV6-1 combines with J gene TRBJ2-1, with no clear D. The germline V gene has CDR1 MNHNS and CDR2 SASEGT. The CDR3 consists of 14 residues. V was pared by 4 bases and J by 4 bases, with 11 bases between. CDR3 amino acids: CASSGVSPYNEQFF. Here the CDR3 DNA reads TGTGCCAGCAGTGGAGTGAGCCCATACAATGAGCAGTTCTTC.

In this sample, this clonotype turned up many times. The chain couples TRBV12-3 or TRBV12-4 to TRBJ2-1; D might be TRBD2 (6 bases). The CDR3 totals 15 residues. The V end was cut by 8 bases, the J end by 0 bases, with 14 bases between. The CDR3 DNA reads as TGTGCCAGCCGATCCGACGGGAGCTCCTACAATGAGCAGTTCTTC. Its translation is CASRSDGSSYNEQFF.

The genes are TRBV14 and TRBJ2-3, with 8 bases aligning to TRBD2. Germline loops: CDR1 SGHDN, CDR2 FVKESK. After removal of 0 bases from V and 3 bases from J, the junction contained 11 bases not matched to a gene. The CDR3 has 18 residues. For the CDR3, the DNA is TGTGCCAGCAGCCAAGACCGGGCACTAGCGGTTTCGACAGATACGCAGTATTTT. It codes for CASSQDRALAVSTDTQYF. The full variable domain, rest sourced from reference TRBV14 and TRBJ2-3, is EAGVTQFPSHSVIEKGQTVTLRCDPISGHDNLYWYRRVMGKEIKFLLHFVKESKQDESGMPNNRFLAERTGGTYSTLKVQPAELEDSGVYFCASSQDRALAVSTDTQYFGPGTRLTVL.

This chain's CDR3 is CASSYSVTGAAFF. CDR3 coding DNA: TGTGCCAGCAGTTACTCAGTGACAGGGGCAGCTTTCTTT. The chain carries TRBV6-2 or TRBV6-3 and TRBJ1-1, with 8 bases matching TRBD1. The V gene's germline CDR1 is MNHEY and CDR2 SVGEGT. The CDR3 spans 13 residues. With 0 bases clipped from V and 10 bases from J, the junction kept 4 bases outside the gene matches.

The chain uses TRBV29-1 and TRBJ1-1; maybe TRBD1 (5 bases). Trimming cost V 2 bases and J 5 bases, with 21 bases left between them. This CDR3 has 16 residues. The germline V gene encodes CDR1 SQVTM and CDR2 ANQGSEA. This CDR3 is CSVERPDSRAKTEAFF. CDR3 DNA: TGCAGCGTTGAAAGGCCCGACAGTCGGGCGAAAACTGAAGCTTTCTTT.

This clonotype was detected many times. The chain couples TRBV29-1 to TRBJ2-1, with TRBD1 matching over 7 bases. Germline values: CDR1 SQVTM, CDR2 ANQGSEA. Trimming removed 3 bases from V and 2 bases from J; junction bases left unmatched: 7. This CDR3 has 15 residues. Here the CDR3 reads CSVDLGGPAYNEQFF. CDR3 DNA: TGCAGCGTTGATTTAGGGGGCCCAGCCTACAATGAGCAGTTCTTC.

J is TRBJ2-1 and V is TRBV7-9, with TRBD1 matching over 7 bases. CDR1 is SEHNR and CDR2 is FQNEAQ in the germline V gene (reference sequence). Trimming at V came to 5 bases and at J to 8 bases, leaving 9 bases not matched to a gene. This CDR3 is 14 amino acids long. CDR3 sequence: CASSIVQGFDEQFF. The CDR3 DNA follows: TGTGCCAGCAGCATCGTACAGGGGTTCGATGAGCAGTTCTTC.

This clonotype showed up just a few times. The rearrangement uses TRBV7-3 and TRBJ1-1; 7 nucleotides align to TRBD1. This CDR3 spans 17 amino acids. V lost 5 bases and J lost 2; bases outside the gene matches: 14. Germline assignment: CDR1 SGHTA and CDR2 FQGTGA. The CDR3 DNA follows: TGTGCCAGCAGCCACCCCCCCGGGACAGTTGGAAACACTGAAGCTTTCTTT. Its protein is CASSHPPGTVGNTEAFF.

This clonotype was detected only a few times. V gene TRBV5-1 combines with J gene TRBJ2-5, with 11 positions matching TRBD2. CDR1 is SGHRS and CDR2 is YFSETQ in the germline V gene. The CDR3 runs 15 residues. J gave up 5 bases and V 4 bases, and 7 bases lay outside the gene matches. The DNA of the CDR3 is TGCGCCAGCAGCCACGCCATAGCGGGGGGGGAGACCCAGTACTTC. The encoded protein is CASSHAIAGGETQYF.

The chain combines TRBV7-7 with TRBJ2-2; 8 positions agree with TRBD1. The CDR3 has 18 amino acids. The ends lost 5 bases at V and 5 bases at J; junction bases unmatched: 16. Germline lookup yields CDR1 SSHAT and CDR2 FNYEAQ (reference sequence). The CDR3 DNA reads TGTGCCAGCAGCCCCGGCAGGGGGCTGTTGAGGTGGACCGGGGAGCTGTTTTTT. Protein sequence: CASSPGRGLLRWTGELFF.

This clonotype appeared many times. The J gene is TRBJ2-7, the V gene TRBV6-5; D perhaps matches TRBD2 (5 bases). The CDR3 is 13 amino acids. V was pared by 5 bases and J by 3 bases, with 11 bases between. CDR1 is MNHEY, CDR2 SVGAGI, per germline. The DNA for the CDR3 is TGTGCCAGCAGTAACCGGGGTCACTACGAGCAGTACTTC. It codes for CASSNRGHYEQYF.

This clonotype was seen ten or more times. The rearrangement links TRBV29-1 to TRBJ2-7; tentatively, D is TRBD2 (6 bases). V was pared by 3 bases and J by 7 bases, with 10 bases between. This CDR3 comprises 11 residues. CDR1 SQVTM and CDR2 ANQGSEA come from the germline V gene. The CDR3: CSVDRAGEQYF. The CDR3 nucleotides read TGCAGCGTTGATAGGGCGGGGGAGCAGTACTTC.

This clonotype was observed a few times. J is TRBJ1-1 and V is TRBV7-9, with a possible D match to TRBD1 (5 bases). Trimming shortened V by 1 base and J by 2 bases, and 14 bases separated the two germline ends. Looked up from germline, CDR1 is SEHNR and CDR2 is FQNEAQ (reference sequence). This CDR3 is built from 16 residues. The CDR3 spells CASSLDGGRVNTEAFF. The CDR3 region has the DNA TGTGCCAGCAGCTTAGATGGGGGGAGGGTAAACACTGAAGCTTTCTTT.

This clonotype was seen at least ten times. The chain recombines TRBV4-1 with TRBJ2-1; 10 bases are shared with TRBD1. This CDR3 has 16 amino acids. Germline lookup yields CDR1 MGHRA and CDR2 YSYEKL. Trimming at V came to 0 bases and at J to 7 bases, leaving 6 bases not matched to a gene. The CDR3 DNA reads as TGCGCCAGCAGCCAAGATTTGGGACAGGGGTGGAATGAGCAGTTCTTC. It yields the protein CASSQDLGQGWNEQFF.

The sample holds a few counts of this clonotype. This chain links TRBV7-9 with TRBJ2-6; D uncertain. The CDR3 has 15 amino acids. V was shortened by 3 bases and J by 2 bases, with 8 bases between the two germline ends. The V gene's germline CDR1 is SEHNR and CDR2 FQNEAQ (reference sequence). The CDR3 protein is CASSFLGAGANVLTF. CDR3 coding DNA: TGTGCCAGCAGCTTTCTGGGTGCTGGGGCCAACGTCCTGACTTTC.